This T cell receptor beta chain was profiled in a study of read filtering for tumor transcriptome and immune sequencing. Germline V gene data show CDR1 as SQVTM and CDR2 as ANQGSEA. Trimming shortened V by 7 bases and J by 4 bases, and 11 bases separated the two germline ends. This CDR3 has 12 residues. The library was built from roughly 400 ng RNA with molecular barcoded adaptors for alpha/delta and beta/gamma chains. Via MiXCR, TCRdb re-called the reads, giving one row per CDR3 protein. The sample lists 30,000 to 40,000 distinct CDR3 sequences, 13% to 15% occurring once. This sequence was found in a donor older than 35 with multiple myeloma. The source material was a population of CD138-negative cells sorted from bone marrow. The rearrangement links TRBV29-1 to TRBJ2-1; D gene unclear. The DNA of the CDR3 is TGCAGCGCACCCCCGGTGTACAATGAGCAGTTCTTC. This encodes CSAPPVYNEQFF.